The TCR beta chain under discussion was sequenced for a study of shared clonotypes between healthy human individuals (dated by TCRdb to 2018 to 2020). Notes on the research overall: The cohort included three men and a couple of women between 18 and 49 years of age. For each donor, three plates each were used for CD4 naive and CD4 memory, two plates were used for CD8 naive, and one plate was used for CD8 memory. To estimate repertoire size and how much clonotypes are shared between individuals, the study performed deep sequencing of blood TCR repertoires from 4 to 6 healthy adults. Different laboratories and diverse techniques were used to prepare libraries and sequence TCR repertoires, to increase sequencing depth and limit assay-specific biases. Leukapheresis yielded between about 0.94 and 9.5 billion PBMCs per donor.

This clone showed up just once. The specificity of this receptor is unknown. Base qualities are not at hand, and no much larger clone is one base apart. On the study overall, not on this receptor specifically: Compared with non-shared clonotypes, the clonotypes found in all four sorted-subset donors had higher generation probabilities. Because the study included a small number of donors, the genetic and exposure-history diversity represented was limited. Sampling was limited to blood, and TCR repertoires in tissue likely differ from TCR repertoires in blood. Sharing across a few donors was observed for around 5% of naive CD4, over 3% of naive CD8, 2.3% of memory CD4, and about 0.38% of memory CD8 clonotypes. Incomplete sequencing was indicated by rarefaction of sorted-subset datasets, despite the large sequencing depth. Based on pairwise subsampling, the degree of clonotype sharing among donors was expected to be affected by sequencing depth. Estimated clonotype richness was generally larger for naive than for memory subsets.

Using the deep immunoSEQ assay, TCR CDR3 regions were amplified from genomic DNA by multiplex PCR. Genomic DNA extracted from each cell subset was distributed evenly over all wells of several immunoSEQ 96-well plates, and each plate served as one replicate. Each replicate PCR for sorted subsets received about 210 ng genomic DNA, equal to roughly 30,000 T cell genomes. The purified libraries were quantified using a Qubit 3.0 fluorometer, sized with a Bioanalyzer 2100, and then quantified again using the KAPA Library Quantification kit. Every immunoSEQ 96-well plate was sequenced on a separate single-read 150-cycle Illumina NextSeq 550 flow cell. Under the source paper's analysis protocol: Because the immunoSEQ output included only junctional sequences and no quality scores, the filtering could not be the same as the filtering used for full-length reads. To assign V/J genes and CDR3, sequences were annotated using PyIR, a Python wrapper for IgBLAST v1.9, with IMGT germline references. Reads were filtered out if the reads had weak V/J assignments (E-value above 1e-6), no CDR3, stop codons, out-of-frame junctions, or ambiguous translated residues. V3J clonotypes were defined as sequences sharing an identical inferred V gene, J gene, and CDR3 amino acid sequence. Percentage overlap between repertoires was calculated by dividing the number of shared unique clonotypes by the size of the smaller repertoire. Three approaches were used to assess repertoire richness: RTK rarefaction, the Chao1 estimator, and Recon v2.1 estimates of unobserved clonotypes. Generation probabilities were computed with OLGA for all TCRbeta clonotypes obtained by the gDNA method from several donors. This is the immuneACCESS table as TCRdb keeps it, with only in-frame sequences that have V and J called. A part of the clones is gone; compared with another copy, unresolved V genes explain less than half, and the rest is unexplained. The DNA gave D and trimming, while V, J and clone size come from that table. Recorded for this sample are roughly 890,000 clones; 80% to 95% of them occurred a single time. The ten largest clones capture less than 25% of the sample.

CD8 naive samples were obtained by positive selection for CCR7 among CD45RO-negative cells, yielding a CD45RA+CCR7+ population from which TemRA cells were excluded. Donors were healthy HIV-negative adults with no recently reported acute infections or vaccinations. All donors were Caucasian adults living in Nashville, Tennessee, USA. Blood was obtained by leukapheresis, after which PBMCs were separated by Ficoll-Histopaque density gradient centrifugation and cryopreserved in liquid nitrogen vapor phase. Analytical flow cytometry was used to check the purity and quantity of each magnetically sorted T cell population. From each sorted fraction, genomic DNA was isolated and quantified by UV absorbance on a Nanodrop 2000c. The germline V gene (reference sequence) specifies PRHDT as CDR1 and FYEKMQ as CDR2. V loses 6 bases, J loses 8 bases, and the germline ends lie 20 bases apart. From the cysteine through the phenylalanine, the CDR3 covers 15 amino acids. The retained sequence is limited to the CDR3, 45 bases, with the frame set at the first base.

Material for sequencing was naive CD8+ T cells sorted from blood. According to the study, the label for this sample's cell subset or site signals: CD45RA+CCR7+. The sequence derives from a man aged 25-45 years in good health. Rearrangement joined TRBV13 to TRBJ2-1; the D segment could be TRBD1, given 5 matching bases. In nucleotide form, the sequence is TGTGCCAGCAGTTCCGTGAGGACCGCCAGGGATGAGCAGTTCTTC. It specifies CASSSVRTARDEQFF.